The 23 T cell receptor beta chains below come from one sample, sequenced in a study of regulatory T cells in long-lasting Graves disease. Noted time point: persistent/refractory GD, antithyroid drugs over 5 years with positive TRAb. PBMC-extracted RNA yielded the TCR library. Sequencing libraries for TCR beta were prepared with iRepertoire HTBI primers and Arm-PCR of CDR3 regions. TCRdb ran MiXCR on the multiplex PCR reads and lists one entry per CDR3 protein. The profile shows 400,000 to 500,000 distinct CDR3 sequences, 20% to 25% of them singletons. The specimen comprised peripheral blood mononuclear cells (PBMCs), sampled when the disease was refractory, from a patient treated with antithyroid drugs. The receptors shown here come from a female donor with Graves disease.

This clonotype was detected a few times. The V and J genes are TRBV28 and TRBJ2-5; 8 bases map to TRBD1. Germline trimming cut 6 bases from V and 5 bases from J; bases unmatched to any gene: 8. Per germline, CDR1 MDHEN and CDR2 SYDVKM. There are 14 residues in the CDR3. The CDR3: CASSPTGAGETQYF. The CDR3 coding sequence is TGTGCCAGCAGCCCGACAGGGGCGGGGGAGACCCAGTACTTC.

This chain joins TRBV30 and TRBJ1-1, with 8 bases fitting TRBD1. The V gene's germline CDR1 is GTSNPN and CDR2 SVGIG (reference sequence). V gave up 4 bases and J gave up 5 bases; unmatched junction bases: 3. The CDR3 sequence is 12 residues long. CDR3 in DNA: TGTGCCTGGACCAGGGGGCCAACTGAAGCTTTCTTT. It yields the protein CAWTRGPTEAFF.

This clonotype showed up many times. The chain's CDR3 is CATSRDRIQETQYF. As DNA, the CDR3 is TGTGCCACCAGCAGAGACAGAATCCAAGAGACCCAGTACTTC. The chain recombines TRBV15 with TRBJ2-5; D ambiguous. Germline assignment: CDR1 LNHNV and CDR2 YYDKDF (reference sequence). Trimming removed 0 bases from V and 1 base from J, with 6 bases in between. The CDR3 covers 14 residues.

This clonotype has ten or more counts. The chain uses TRBV10-3 and TRBJ2-7; possibly TRBD1 for D (7 bases). There are 12 residues in the CDR3. V lost 6 bases, J lost 5 bases, and 11 bases lay in between. Per germline, CDR1 ENHRY and CDR2 SYGVKD. The DNA for the CDR3 is TGTGCCATCAGGGTCAGGGGGGACGAGCAGTACTTC. This gives the protein CAIRVRGDEQYF.

This clonotype was observed many times. This chain links TRBV15 with TRBJ2-5, with D perhaps assigned TRBD1 or TRBD2 (6 bases each). Per the germline V gene, CDR1 is LNHNV and CDR2 is YYDKDF (reference sequence). V gave up 4 bases and J gave up 10 bases, with 25 bases separating them. There are 16 residues in the CDR3. CDR3 loop: CATSKDLGTSRGGQYF. DNA of the CDR3: TGTGCCACCAGCAAAGACCTGGGGACTTCAAGAGGGGGCCAGTACTTC.

This clonotype occurred a few times. The rearrangement joins TRBV12-3 or TRBV12-4 to TRBJ2-1, with D possibly matching TRBD2 (5 bases). The ends were cut back, 4 bases at V and 0 bases at J, with 13 bases in the middle. The CDR3 extends over 16 amino acids. CDR3 region: CASSYTLEGSYNEQFF. The DNA of the CDR3 is TGTGCCAGCAGTTACACACTAGAAGGCTCCTACAATGAGCAGTTCTTC.

The J gene is TRBJ2-5, the V gene TRBV7-8; 9 bases line up with TRBD2. The CDR3 runs to 16 residues. CDR1 is SGHVS, CDR2 FQNEAQ, per germline. V shed 2 bases and J 2 bases; nucleotides not matched to a gene: 6. This CDR3 reads CASSLLSGGLQETQYF. CDR3 bases: TGTGCCAGCAGCTTATTGAGCGGGGGGTTACAAGAGACCCAGTACTTC.

This clonotype was picked up a small number of times. The chain employs TRBV7-2 and TRBJ2-3; D uncertain. Looked up from germline, CDR1 is SGHTA and CDR2 is FQGNSA. V lost 1 base to trimming and J lost 1 base, with 15 bases between them. This CDR3 is 17 amino acids long. This CDR3 is CASSLVLALQGTDTQYF. The CDR3 coding sequence is TGTGCCAGCAGCTTAGTTTTGGCACTTCAGGGCACAGATACGCAGTATTTT.

This clonotype was observed a handful of times. The chain joins TRBV7-8 to TRBJ2-2; D not resolved. This CDR3 comprises 14 residues. V lost 5 bases and J 4 bases, leaving 11 bases between the germline ends. CDR1 is SGHVS, CDR2 FQNEAQ, per germline. CDR3 loop: CASSLPVGTGELFF. In DNA, the CDR3 is TGTGCCAGCAGCCTTCCAGTTGGCACCGGGGAGCTGTTTTTT. Filled out from reference TRBV7-8 and TRBJ2-2, the complete variable domain reads GAGVSQSPRYKVAKRGQDVALRCDPISGHVSLFWYQQALGQGPEFLTYFQNEAQLDKSGLPSDRFFAERPEGSVSTLKIQRTQQEDSAVYLCASSLPVGTGELFFGEGSRLTVL.

The CDR3, as DNA: TGTGCCAGTAGTATCGGCAGGATCTCTGGAAACACCATATATTTT. Its protein is CASSIGRISGNTIYF. The chain links TRBV19 to TRBJ1-3; D is unresolved. Germline V lookup: CDR1 LNHDA, CDR2 SQIVND (reference sequence). The ends were cut back, 3 bases at V and 0 bases at J, with 9 bases in the middle. CDR3 length: 15 residues. The entire variable domain, with the rest obtained from reference TRBV19 and TRBJ1-3, is as follows: DGGITQSPKYLFRKEGQNVTLSCEQNLNHDAMYWYRQDPGQGLRLIYYSQIVNDFQKGDIAEGYSVSREKKESFPLTVTSAQKNPTAFYLCASSIGRISGNTIYFGEGSWLTVV.

Worth noting for this clonotype: A read error may explain this, as a much larger clone is one base away. The J gene is TRBJ2-5, the V gene TRBV6-5; D possibly corresponds to TRBD2 (5 bases). Germline V gives CDR1 MNHEY, CDR2 SVGAGI. CDR3 length: 16 amino acids. The CDR3 nucleotides are TGTGCCAGCAGTTACTCGTCATGGGAGAGTTCAGAGACCCAGCACTTC. This gives the protein CASSYSSWESSETQHF.

The chain couples TRBV29-1 to TRBJ1-1, with 8 bases identical to TRBD1. Trimming at V came to 7 bases and at J to 5 bases, leaving 6 bases not matched to a gene. Germline loops: CDR1 SQVTM, CDR2 ANQGSEA. CDR3 length equals 12 residues. The chain's CDR3 is CSGRQGKTEAFF. In DNA, the CDR3 is TGCAGCGGGAGACAGGGGAAGACTGAAGCTTTCTTT.

This clonotype was counted at least ten times. The chain uses TRBV7-9 and TRBJ1-1; D is possibly TRBD1 (5 bases). Germline V gene lookup returns CDR1 SEHNR and CDR2 FQNEAQ (reference sequence). V lost 8 bases, J lost 3 bases, and 13 bases lay in between. This CDR3 spans 13 amino acids. Here the CDR3 reads CASVREEDTEAFF. DNA for the CDR3: TGTGCCAGCGTCAGGGAAGAGGACACTGAAGCTTTCTTT.

The sample holds many counts of this clonotype. The chain combines TRBV27 with TRBJ2-5; D might be TRBD2 (5 bases). Germline V CDR1 and CDR2: MNHEY, SMNVEV (reference sequence). Deletions cut 8 bases from V and 5 bases from J, with 15 bases between. The CDR3 covers 13 residues. Written as DNA, the CDR3 is TGTGCCAGCTCTGGGGAGTTCAGGGAGACCCAGTACTTC. As protein: CASSGEFRETQYF.

This clonotype has more than one count but fewer than ten. This chain joins TRBV4-3 and TRBJ1-1, with D maybe TRBD1 (5 bases). The CDR3 spans 14 residues. Trimming removed 0 bases from V and 1 base from J, with 6 bases in between. Germline V gives CDR1 LGHNA, CDR2 YSLEER. The CDR3 bases are TGCGCCAGCAGCCAAGACAGGGAGAACACTGAAGCTTTCTTT. It codes for CASSQDRENTEAFF.

The rearrangement joins TRBV6-1 to TRBJ2-5; D is unresolved. The CDR3 covers 13 residues. The ends were cut back, 5 bases at V and 5 bases at J, with 12 bases in the middle. Per germline, CDR1 MNHNS and CDR2 SASEGT. The CDR3 loop is CASSIPTRETQYF. In DNA form, the CDR3 reads TGTGCCAGCAGTATACCAACGCGGGAGACCCAGTACTTC.

This clonotype occurred once. The V and J genes are TRBV5-4 and TRBJ1-6, with TRBD1 matching 7 bases. CDR1 and CDR2 from the germline V gene are SGHNT and YYREEE (reference sequence). V was pared by 1 base and J by 9 bases, with 7 bases of the junction left unmatched. This CDR3 comprises 15 residues. The DNA for the CDR3 is TGTGCCAGCAGCTTGATGGGACAGCAAGTTTCACCCCTCCACTTT. This gives the protein CASSLMGQQVSPLHF.

The chain recombines TRBV29-1 with TRBJ1-2; D unclear. The CDR3 runs 11 residues. V was pared by 5 bases and J by 1 base, with 5 bases between. Germline-derived CDR1 and CDR2 are SQVTM and ANQGSEA. In nucleotides, the CDR3 is TGCAGCGTTCCCGATAACTATGGCTACACCTTC. Its protein is CSVPDNYGYTF.

This clonotype was observed a handful of times. The chain employs TRBV11-2 and TRBJ2-1; TRBD2 matches at 16 bases. Per the germline V gene, CDR1 is SGHAT and CDR2 is FQNNGV. The CDR3 spans 18 residues. The J segment lost 7 bases and the V segment lost 5 bases, leaving 11 bases of the junction unmatched. CDR3 region: CASSPGTSGRARVNEQFF. CDR3 sequence (DNA): TGTGCCAGCAGCCCCGGGACTAGCGGGAGGGCCAGGGTTAATGAGCAGTTCTTC.

The chain combines TRBV10-3 with TRBJ1-4; 7 bases fit TRBD1. Germline assignment: CDR1 ENHRY and CDR2 SYGVKD. V shed 6 bases, J shed 4 bases, and the junction held 5 bases outside the gene matches. This CDR3 spans 14 amino acids. The CDR3 bases are TGTGCCATCAGACATCAGGGGGTTAATGAAAAACTGTTTTTT. It encodes CAIRHQGVNEKLFF.

The chain links TRBV29-1 to TRBJ1-2, with D unclear. Looked up from germline, CDR1 is SQVTM and CDR2 is ANQGSEA. The CDR3 has 13 amino acids. The V end was cut by 6 bases, the J end by 9 bases, with 20 bases between. The CDR3 sequence: CSVLDRVGESYTF. CDR3 sequence (DNA): TGCAGCGTCTTAGACCGAGTTGGGGAAAGCTACACCTTC. The full variable domain, completed using reference TRBV29-1 and TRBJ1-2, is SAVISQKPSRDICQRGTSLTIQCQVDSQVTMMFWYRQQPGQSLTLIATANQGSEATYESGFVIDKFPISRPNLTFSTLTVSNMSPEDSSIYLCSVLDRVGESYTFGSGTRLTVV.

This clonotype showed up just a few times. This chain joins TRBV30 and TRBJ2-1, with TRBD1 matching over 10 bases. The CDR3 is 13 residues long. Germline CDR1 reads GTSNPN; CDR2 reads SVGIG (reference sequence). V shed 5 bases and J 7 bases; nucleotides not matched to a gene: 5. The CDR3: CAWGTGVKNEQFF. CDR3 nucleotide sequence: TGTGCCTGGGGGACAGGGGTGAAAAATGAGCAGTTCTTC.

This clonotype was detected a few times. The chain couples TRBV5-1 to TRBJ2-6; D is possibly TRBD1 or TRBD2 (5 bases each). The CDR3 is 16 residues long. The V gene's germline CDR1 is SGHRS and CDR2 YFSETQ. V was cut by 3 bases and J by 0 bases, with 10 bases left in between. Here the CDR3 reads CASSSGRSSGANVLTF. DNA of the CDR3: TGCGCCAGCAGCTCGGGACGGAGCTCTGGGGCCAACGTCCTGACTTTC. Looking up the rest from reference TRBV5-1 and TRBJ2-6 gives the full variable domain: KAGVTQTPRYLIKTRGQQVTLSCSPISGHRSVSWYQQTPGQGLQFLFEYFSETQRNKGNFPGRFSGRQFSNSRSEMNVSTLELGDSALYLCASSSGRSSGANVLTFGAGSRLTVL.